The T cell receptor beta chain described here comes from a study of T cells after yellow fever vaccination. Across the study: SMART-Seq v4 Ultra Low Input served to prepare low-cell-number fractions.

With 2 bases clipped from V and 5 bases from J, the junction kept 3 bases outside the gene matches. Germline V gene data show CDR1 as SGHRS and CDR2 as YFSETQ. The CDR3 is 13 amino acids. In its sample, this clonotype was seen many times. Its antigen is not known. The TCR cDNA carried a universal primer site and UMIs from 5'RACE template switching. Using its own MiXCR run on the 5' RACE reads, TCRdb lists one record per CDR3 protein. The sample carries more than 350,000 distinct CDR3 sequences, around 10% recorded once. Study-wide results and caveats: After the booster, over 95% of CD4 and more than 85% of CD8 primary-response clones were re-detected. Weaker overall, the secondary response nonetheless peaked faster (day 5 versus 15).

This chain connects TRBV5-1 to TRBJ1-1; 7 bases are a match to TRBD1. The sequencing used PBMCs, collected on the day of the first yellow fever vaccination. The clonotype was recovered from a man younger than 35 who received the YFV17D yellow fever vaccine. Here the CDR3 reads CASSFTGDTEAFF. In DNA, the CDR3 is TGCGCCAGCAGCTTTACAGGGGATACTGAAGCTTTCTTT.